The 22 T cell receptor beta chains below come from one sample, sequenced in a study of blood T cell repertoires in COVID-19. Assay: immunoSEQ multiplex PCR; the TCRdb copy retains only in-frame clones and omits some. The sample has about 160,000 clones, 87% seen once; the top ten hold around 10%. The specimen was peripheral blood. Every receptor here comes from a woman in her seventies with COVID-19, enrolled during active disease.

The sample holds a few counts of this clone. This chain uses TRBV24-1 with TRBJ2-1, with 7 bases aligning to TRBD1. Germline loops: CDR1 KGHDR, CDR2 SFDVKD. The length of the CDR3 is 14 residues. With 6 bases clipped from V and 0 bases from J, the junction kept 1 base outside the gene matches. CDR3 region: CATSPGGSYNEQFF. CDR3 in DNA: TGTGCCACCAGTCCAGGGGGCTCCTACAATGAGCAGTTCTTC.

This chain joins TRBV7-9 and TRBJ2-3, with D unresolved. The germline CDR1 and CDR2 sequences are SEHNR and FQNEAQ (reference sequence). The length of the CDR3 is 14 residues. Trimming left V 1 base short and J 10 bases short, with 15 bases between. This CDR3 reads CASSLGALAGPQYF. The CDR3, as DNA: TGTGCCAGCAGCTTAGGGGCCTTGGCCGGTCCGCAGTATTTT.

The chain is built from TRBV7-2 and TRBJ1-5; D gene unclear. V was pared by 0 bases and J by 1 base, with 13 bases between. The CDR3 loop spans 17 amino acids. CDR1 is SGHTA and CDR2 is FQGNSA in the germline V gene. CDR3 in DNA: TGTGCCAGCAGCTTAGCACCTGACTATTACAGCAATCAGCCCCAGCATTTT. Translated: CASSLAPDYYSNQPQHF.

This rearrangement joins TRBV7-9 to TRBJ1-5; TRBD1 might be the D (5 bases). V lost 4 bases, J lost 1 base, and 23 bases lay in between. CDR1 SEHNR and CDR2 FQNEAQ come from the germline V gene (reference sequence). The length of the CDR3 is 19 residues. Here the CDR3 DNA reads TGTGCCAGCAGCTCGCAGGGTCCCTTCGAAACGGGCAGCAATCAGCCCCAGCATTTT. It translates to CASSSQGPFETGSNQPQHF.

The CDR3 DNA is TGTGCCAGTAGTATAGATGGGACAGCTTACAGCAATCAGCCCCAGCATTTT. Protein product: CASSIDGTAYSNQPQHF. The chain combines TRBV19 with TRBJ1-5; 7 bases agree with TRBD1. Germline V gene sequence: CDR1 LNHDA, CDR2 SQIVND (reference sequence). The trim removed 0 bases at V and 1 base at J, leaving 6 bases unmatched. The CDR3 length is 17 residues.

The genes are TRBV15 and TRBJ2-3, with 10 bases matching TRBD2. CDR1 LNHNV and CDR2 YYDKDF come from the germline V gene (reference sequence). The CDR3 runs to 18 residues. V was clipped by 0 bases and J by 1 base; unmatched bases: 7. The CDR3 coding sequence is TGTGCCACCAGCAGAGATTATCCCACTAGCGGGGGCACAGATACGCAGTATTTT. It is translated as CATSRDYPTSGGTDTQYF.

The chain has TRBV3-1 (or the pseudogene TRBV3-2) and TRBJ1-1, with 9 bases matching TRBD1. Germline CDR1 reads LGHDT; CDR2 reads YNNKEL (reference sequence). With 3 bases clipped from V and 5 bases from J, the junction kept 4 bases outside the gene matches. The length of the CDR3 is 14 residues. DNA of the CDR3: TGTGCCAGCAGCCAGGGACAGGGAAGGACTGAAGCTTTCTTT. As protein: CASSQGQGRTEAFF.

The gene calls are TRBV4-2 and TRBJ1-6, with TRBD1 matching 8 bases. Per the germline V gene, CDR1 is LGHNA and CDR2 is YNFKEQ. There are 16 residues in the CDR3. With V trimmed by 1 base and J by 8 bases, 7 bases remained unmatched. The CDR3 coding sequence is TGTGCCAGCAGCCAAGTAGCAGGGGGCGCGGATTCACCCCTCCACTTT. It yields the protein CASSQVAGGADSPLHF.

This clone was counted once. This chain joins TRBV5-1 and TRBJ2-1; 12 bases are a match to TRBD1. The V and J ends lost 0 bases and 6 bases, in that order; junction bases with no gene match: 4. This CDR3 spans 16 amino acids. CDR1 and CDR2 from the germline V gene are SGHRS and YFSETQ. The CDR3, as DNA: TGCGCCAGCAGCTTGGTCGGGACAGGGGGCGTCAATGAGCAGTTCTTC. It encodes CASSLVGTGGVNEQFF.

The chain uses TRBV19 and TRBJ1-6; D perhaps matches TRBD1 (5 bases). The V end was cut by 5 bases, the J end by 0 bases, with 8 bases between. The V gene's germline CDR1 is LNHDA and CDR2 SQIVND (reference sequence). The CDR3 is 15 amino acids. The CDR3 here is CASSVQDSYNSPLHF. The CDR3 DNA sequence: TGTGCCAGTAGTGTACAGGACTCCTATAATTCACCCCTCCACTTT.

The chain carries TRBV28 and TRBJ2-7; TRBD2 might be the D (5 bases). Germline CDR1 and CDR2: MDHEN and SYDVKM. The CDR3 consists of 12 residues. CDR3 coding DNA: TGTGCTACGAGGGCAGTAACCTACGAGCAGTACTTC. Its translation is CATRAVTYEQYF.

The chain carries TRBV2 and TRBJ1-4, with D possibly TRBD1 on 5 matching bases. The ends were cut back, 6 bases at V and 3 bases at J, with 14 bases in the middle. CDR1 SNHLY and CDR2 FYNNEI come from the germline V gene. This CDR3 has 15 residues. CDR3 coding DNA: TGTGCCAGCAGGGTCTCCGACAGCCCTAATGAAAAACTGTTTTTT. This translates into CASRVSDSPNEKLFF.

V usage is TRBV3-1 (or the pseudogene TRBV3-2) and J usage is TRBJ2-3, with 10 positions matching TRBD2. The germline V gene has CDR1 LGHDT and CDR2 YNNKEL (reference sequence). The CDR3 sequence is 17 residues long. After removal of 1 base from V and 0 bases from J, the junction contained 4 bases not matched to a gene. The CDR3 loop is CASSQGWTSGSTDTQYF. The CDR3 region has the DNA TGTGCCAGCAGCCAAGGGTGGACTAGCGGAAGCACAGATACGCAGTATTTT.

The chain is built from TRBV19 and TRBJ1-5, with TRBD1 identical over 9 bases. Per the germline V gene, CDR1 is LNHDA and CDR2 is SQIVND (reference sequence). Trimming removed 3 bases from V and 6 bases from J; junction bases left unmatched: 3. This CDR3 comprises 14 residues. CDR3 coding DNA: TGTGCCAGTAGTATTGACAGGGGGTCTCAGCCCCAGCATTTT. This encodes CASSIDRGSQPQHF.

The V and J genes are TRBV7-3 and TRBJ1-6; D is unresolved. Germline V lookup: CDR1 SGHTA, CDR2 FQGTGA. CDR3 length: 13 residues. V was clipped by 2 bases and J by 9 bases, with 8 bases between them. Here the CDR3 DNA reads TGTGCCAGCAGCTTAGGGTCTAGTTCACCCCTCCACTTT. Encoded protein: CASSLGSSSPLHF.

The genes are TRBV5-1 and TRBJ2-2; D is possibly TRBD2 (7 bases). This CDR3 contains 16 residues. The V gene lost 0 bases and the J gene lost 4 bases, with 13 bases spanning the gap. Germline CDR1 reads SGHRS; CDR2 reads YFSETQ. This CDR3 is CASSLVGGLSTGELFF. The DNA of the CDR3 is TGCGCCAGCAGCTTGGTCGGGGGGCTGAGCACCGGGGAGCTGTTTTTT.

To note about this clone: Additional DNA sequences in this sample encode the identical CDR3. This chain links TRBV28 with TRBJ1-5, with D unclear. V was shortened by 3 bases and J by 5 bases, with 5 bases between the two germline ends. This CDR3 is 12 amino acids long. Germline lookup yields CDR1 MDHEN and CDR2 SYDVKM. The CDR3 sequence: CASSFGYQPQHF. The CDR3 DNA is TGTGCCAGCAGTTTCGGGTATCAGCCCCAGCATTTT.

The chain joins TRBV28 to TRBJ1-1; D not resolved. The CDR3 contains 14 residues. With 3 bases removed from V and 5 bases from J, the gap between germline ends came to 13 bases. Germline CDR1 and CDR2: MDHEN and SYDVKM. CDR3 amino acids: CASSFNPFGTEAFF. The CDR3 nucleotides are TGTGCCAGCAGTTTTAATCCGTTCGGGACTGAAGCTTTCTTT.

This sequence joins TRBV3-1 (or the pseudogene TRBV3-2) and TRBJ2-4; 8 bases match TRBD2. This CDR3 is built from 16 residues. Germline values: CDR1 LGHDT, CDR2 YNNKEL (reference sequence). V lost 1 base and J lost 1; bases outside the gene matches: 3. The CDR3 nucleotides are TGTGCCAGCAGCCAAGTAGCGGGGACGGCCAAAAACATTCAGTACTTC. It is translated as CASSQVAGTAKNIQYF.

A note on this clone: One end of the junction varies from germline; a read error may be responsible. The chain links TRBV27 to TRBJ2-1, with 12 bases identical to TRBD2. The CDR3 is made up of 14 amino acids. Per germline, CDR1 MNHEY and CDR2 SMNVEV (reference sequence). The CDR3 protein is CASTTSGGYKEQFF. CDR3 nucleotide sequence: TGTGCCAGCACCACTAGCGGGGGGTACAAAGAGCAGTTCTTC.

The CDR3 spells CASSLDRVSDEQYF. In DNA form, the CDR3 reads TGTGCCAGCAGTTTAGACAGGGTGAGTGACGAGCAGTACTTC. V gene TRBV28 combines with J gene TRBJ2-7; the match to TRBD1 covers 7 bases. CDR1 is MDHEN and CDR2 is SYDVKM in the germline V gene. The length of the CDR3 is 14 residues. Losses at the gene ends were 2 bases for V and 5 bases for J; bases not matched to a gene: 6. The full variable domain, rest sourced from reference TRBV28 and TRBJ2-7, is DVKVTQSSRYLVKRTGEKVFLECVQDMDHENMFWYRQDPGLGLRLIYFSYDVKMKEKGDIPEGYSVSREKKERFSLILESASTNQTSMYLCASSLDRVSDEQYFGPGTRLTVT.

Notes on this clone: Mismatch with germline at one junction end may stem from a read error. V and J are TRBV7-9 and TRBJ1-6, with D unclear. The CDR3 spans 15 residues. Germline lookup yields CDR1 SEHNR and CDR2 FQNEAQ (reference sequence). CDR3 nucleotides: TGTGCCAGCAGTTTAGGAAGGTCACAGAATTCACCCCTCCACTTT. Translating gives CASSLGRSQNSPLHF.